The source of this TCR beta chain is a study of blood T cell repertoires in COVID-19. Study-wide context: Sources were T cells, B-cell-depleted T cells, or PBMCs; the material itself was cDNA or gDNA.

Participants, roughly 18 to 90 years old, spanned approximately 26 US areas. Sequenced by immunoSEQ multiplex PCR; TCRdb stores in-frame clones only, minus some. Among fewer than 300,000 clones listed, roughly 90% were seen once. Germline assignment: CDR1 MDHEN and CDR2 SYDVKM. Trimming cost V 5 bases and J 0 bases, with 7 bases left between them. The CDR3 totals 13 residues. The chain is built from TRBV28 and TRBJ1-1; unclear D gene. The receptor was isolated from a woman aged 25 to 45 who had recovered from COVID-19. The sample was PBMCs or T cells enriched from blood (not recorded which). The CDR3 here is CASSANLNTEAFF. Here the CDR3 DNA reads TGTGCCAGCAGTGCTAATCTGAACACTGAAGCTTTCTTT.